This is a list of T cell receptor beta chains from one sample in a study of T cell responses to AZD1222 COVID-19 vaccine. The assay was immunoSEQ multiplex PCR, and TCRdb's table has in-frame clones only and misses some. The sample lists roughly 170,000 clones; about 92% were seen once. The specimen was peripheral blood, collected on day 0 of AZD1222 vaccination. The receptors were gathered from an adult in good health. Both conserved end residues are part of each CDR3. Each record gives: V gene, J gene, D gene, clone size, CDR3 DNA, CDR3 protein. The D gene is left open where the match is weak. The size of a clone is reported for some rows only, either as once, few or many, or as a class for expanded clones.

v_call: TRBV12-3/TRBV12-4; j_call: TRBJ1-5; d_call: TRBD1; clone_size: -; cdr3_nt: TGTGCCAGCAGTGGGACAGGCAATCAGCCCCAGCATTTT; cdr3_aa: CASSGTGNQPQHF
v_call: TRBV12-3/TRBV12-4; j_call: TRBJ1-3; d_call: -; clone_size: -; cdr3_nt: TGTGCCAGCAGTTTTAACACCATATATTTT; cdr3_aa: CASSFNTIYF
v_call: TRBV2; j_call: TRBJ1-1; d_call: TRBD1; clone_size: -; cdr3_nt: TGTGCCAGCAGCGCTAACCTCTTATCGGGACAGGGGATCACTGAAGCTTTCTTT; cdr3_aa: CASSANLLSGQGITEAFF
v_call: TRBV12-3/TRBV12-4; j_call: TRBJ2-3; d_call: -; clone_size: -; cdr3_nt: TGTGCCAGCAGTTTAGCAGCAGATACGCAGTATTTT; cdr3_aa: CASSLAADTQYF
v_call: TRBV2; j_call: TRBJ1-2; d_call: -; clone_size: -; cdr3_nt: TGTGCCAGCAGTGAGAGTTTGGATAACTATGGCTACACCTTC; cdr3_aa: CASSESLDNYGYTF
v_call: TRBV27; j_call: TRBJ1-1; d_call: -; clone_size: -; cdr3_nt: TGTGCCAGCAGTCCCGGTCAGGGCACTGAAGCTTTCTTT; cdr3_aa: CASSPGQGTEAFF
v_call: TRBV6-1; j_call: TRBJ1-5; d_call: -; clone_size: -; cdr3_nt: TGTGCCAGCAGTGAAGCTGGGGGGGGTCAGCCCCAGCATTTT; cdr3_aa: CASSEAGGGQPQHF
v_call: TRBV20-1; j_call: TRBJ1-3; d_call: -; clone_size: -; cdr3_nt: TGCAGTGCTAGTCAACAGAGTTCTGGAAACACCATATATTTT; cdr3_aa: CSASQQSSGNTIYF
v_call: TRBV7-8; j_call: TRBJ1-2; d_call: -; clone_size: -; cdr3_nt: TGTGCCAGCAGCTTAGATAGCAGTAACTATGGCTACACCTTC; cdr3_aa: CASSLDSSNYGYTF
v_call: TRBV10-3; j_call: TRBJ1-2; d_call: -; clone_size: -; cdr3_nt: TGTGCCATCAGTCCCTTACAGGGCACTAACTATGGCTACACCTTC; cdr3_aa: CAISPLQGTNYGYTF
v_call: TRBV7-6; j_call: TRBJ1-1; d_call: TRBD1; clone_size: -; cdr3_nt: TGTGCCAGCAGCGATCCTTGGGCCCCGGGACAGTCAGGTGGGAAAGCTTTCTTT; cdr3_aa: CASSDPWAPGQSGGKAFF
v_call: TRBV5-6; j_call: TRBJ2-7; d_call: -; clone_size: -; cdr3_nt: TGTGCCAGCAGCTCCGGGGGCTCCTACGAGCAGTACTTC; cdr3_aa: CASSSGGSYEQYF
v_call: TRBV5-5; j_call: TRBJ2-1; d_call: TRBD1; clone_size: once; cdr3_nt: TGTGCCAGCAGCGGAATACAGGGGGCGCGCAATGAGCAGTTCTTC; cdr3_aa: CASSGIQGARNEQFF
v_call: TRBV27; j_call: TRBJ1-1; d_call: -; clone_size: once; cdr3_nt: TGTGCCAGCAGTTTAGGACCGGGGATAAACACTGAAGCTTTCTTT; cdr3_aa: CASSLGPGINTEAFF
v_call: TRBV18; j_call: TRBJ1-1; d_call: -; clone_size: -; cdr3_nt: TGTGCCAGCTCACCACGTTTTGGAAAGGAGGCAGCTGAAGCTTTCTTT; cdr3_aa: CASSPRFGKEAAEAFF
v_call: TRBV5-1; j_call: TRBJ2-3; d_call: -; clone_size: -; cdr3_nt: TGCGCCAGCAGGGGGGGGCTTGCAGATACGCAGTATTTT; cdr3_aa: CASRGGLADTQYF
v_call: TRBV30; j_call: TRBJ2-7; d_call: -; clone_size: few; cdr3_nt: TGTGCCTGGAGTGGGTTGATCTACGAGCAGTACTTC; cdr3_aa: CAWSGLIYEQYF
v_call: TRBV19; j_call: TRBJ1-3; d_call: -; clone_size: -; cdr3_nt: TGTGCCAGTAGTATAGCTTCCGGAAACACCATATATTTT; cdr3_aa: CASSIASGNTIYF
v_call: TRBV6-2/TRBV6-3; j_call: TRBJ1-2; d_call: TRBD1; clone_size: -; cdr3_nt: TGTGCCAGCAGTTCCCCCGGACAGGGGGCTTCGGGATATGGCTACACCTTC; cdr3_aa: CASSSPGQGASGYGYTF
v_call: TRBV5-4; j_call: TRBJ2-3; d_call: TRBD2; clone_size: -; cdr3_nt: TGTGCCAGCAGCTTGACTAGCGTCACGTCCGATACGCAGTATTTT; cdr3_aa: CASSLTSVTSDTQYF
v_call: TRBV9; j_call: TRBJ1-2; d_call: -; clone_size: -; cdr3_nt: TGTGCCAGCAGCGTAGACAGTACCGGCTATGGCTACACCTTC; cdr3_aa: CASSVDSTGYGYTF